The T cell receptor beta chain described here comes from a study of chemoradiotherapy in HPV16-positive cancers. The overall study: Candidate HPV-specific clones and shared TCR motifs came from a couple of HPV16-positive patients. Whole-study findings and limits: The functional HPV-specific definition rests on just two HPV16-positive patients. Candidate HPV-specific clones and E7-related TCR motifs grew in tumor during treatment.

Using immunoSEQ multiplex PCR, the repertoire was profiled, and TCRdb retains in-frame clones only, with some absent. The sample holds about 8,900 clones, approximately 85% seen once. The CDR3 sequence is 12 residues long. Trimming pared 7 bases from V and 6 bases from J, leaving 12 bases between. Germline V lookup: CDR1 PRHDT, CDR2 FYEKMQ (reference sequence). Worth noting for this clone: What it recognizes is unknown.

V usage is TRBV13 and J usage is TRBJ1-1; possibly TRBD1 for D (6 bases). Sequenced here: tumor tissue, sampled from a patient who underwent chemoradiotherapy. The clonotype was recovered from a human donor with HPV-associated anogenital cancer. The CDR3 DNA reads TGTGCCAGCATCGTACAGGGATCTGAAGCTTTCTTT. Amino acids: CASIVQGSEAFF.